The 27 T cell receptor beta chains below come from one sample, sequenced in a study of molecular identifiers for immune sequencing clone quantification. TCRdb recomputed calls from the PCR reads with MiXCR, one row per CDR3 protein. The table records about 510,000 distinct CDR3 sequences, about 26% of them present only once. The specimen was naive CD8+ T cells from blood, with Jurkat cell RNA spiked in. Subset indicated: FACS-sorted CD8+CD4-CCR7+CD45RA+ naive T cells. The receptors here all came from a human donor in good health. Some libraries in this study had Jurkat cell RNA spiked in.

This clonotype was counted ten times or more. This rearrangement joins TRBV28 to TRBJ2-3; 8 nucleotides match TRBD1. Germline trimming cut 6 bases from V and 14 bases from J; bases unmatched to any gene: 7. Germline V gives CDR1 MDHEN, CDR2 SYDVKM. The CDR3 runs 11 residues. CDR3 coding DNA: TGTGCCAGCAGCCAGACAGGGGTCCTGTATTTT. This codes for CASSQTGVLYF.

The rearrangement links TRBV7-9 to TRBJ2-7, with a possible D match to TRBD1 (7 bases). CDR3 length: 15 amino acids. V shed 0 bases and J shed 5 bases, with 14 bases lying between them. The germline gives CDR1 SEHNR, CDR2 FQNEAQ (reference sequence). This chain's CDR3 is CASSLALGGGNEQYF. The CDR3 region has the DNA TGTGCCAGCAGCTTAGCGCTCGGAGGGGGCAACGAGCAGTACTTC. The whole variable domain, filled in from reference TRBV7-9 and TRBJ2-7, reads DTGVSQNPRHKITKRGQNVTFRCDPISEHNRLYWYRQTLGQGPEFLTYFQNEAQLEKSRLLSDRFSAERPKGSFSTLEIQRTEQGDSAMYLCASSLALGGGNEQYFGPGTRLTVT.

With respect to this clonotype: This could be a read error, since a much larger clone is one nucleotide away. V usage is TRBV3-1 and J usage is TRBJ2-6; TRBD1 matches 7 bases. The germline V gene encodes CDR1 LGHDT and CDR2 YNNKEL (reference sequence). The CDR3 extends over 15 amino acids. CDR3 sequence: CAGSQDRVGANVLTF. The CDR3 DNA reads as TGTGCCGGCAGCCAAGACAGGGTTGGGGCCAACGTCCTGACTTTC.

V usage is TRBV4-3 and J usage is TRBJ1-4; TRBD1 aligns across 8 bases. With V trimmed by 4 bases and J by 7 bases, 11 bases remained unmatched. This CDR3 region has 16 residues. In germline, CDR1 is LGHNA, CDR2 YSLEER. CDR3: CASSRITGGLAEKLFF. The CDR3 nucleotides read TGCGCCAGCAGCCGAATCACAGGGGGTTTGGCTGAAAAACTGTTTTTT.

This chain links TRBV11-2 with TRBJ2-7, with D possibly TRBD1 on 5 matching bases. The CDR3 consists of 15 residues. CDR1 and CDR2 from the germline V gene are SGHAT and FQNNGV. V lost 5 bases to trimming and J lost 5 bases, with 19 bases between them. The CDR3 loop reads CASSPPREGLNEQYF. In DNA, the CDR3 is TGTGCCAGCAGCCCACCCAGGGAAGGGTTAAACGAGCAGTACTTC.

This clonotype was seen a handful of times. The V gene is TRBV3-1, the J gene TRBJ2-3, with 7 bases matching TRBD1. The CDR3 contains 15 residues. Germline assignment: CDR1 LGHDT and CDR2 YNNKEL (reference sequence). The junction had 5 bases not matched to a gene; V was cut back by 4 bases and J by 1 base. The CDR3: CASSLPQGGTDTQYF. CDR3 DNA: TGTGCCAGCAGCCTCCCTCAGGGGGGCACAGATACGCAGTATTTT.

The V and J genes are TRBV6-2 or TRBV6-3 and TRBJ1-5; 11 bases match TRBD1. The CDR3 loop spans 14 amino acids. Per the germline V gene, CDR1 is MNHEY and CDR2 is SVGEGT. V was pared by 8 bases and J by 5 bases, with 5 bases of the junction left unmatched. Here the CDR3 DNA reads TGTGCCAGCGCGGGGGGACAGGGGGATCAGCCCCAGCATTTT. This encodes CASAGGQGDQPQHF.

There are many counts of this clonotype. CDR3 sequence: CASSPLDKAEAFF. The CDR3 nucleotides read TGTGCCAGCAGCCCCCTGGACAAGGCTGAAGCTTTCTTT. The V call is TRBV9, the J call TRBJ1-1; a possible D gene is TRBD1 (5 bases). Germline V gene sequence: CDR1 SGDLS, CDR2 YYNGEE. Trimming removed 4 bases from V and 6 bases from J, with 13 bases in between. There are 13 residues in the CDR3.

The count of this clonotype is one. A much larger clone lies a single base off, so this may be a read error. The rearrangement links TRBV5-3 to TRBJ1-2; D gene unclear. TRBV5-3 is an ORF for which the function is uncertain. The CDR3 covers 14 residues. V lost 8 bases, J lost 8 bases, and 22 bases lay in between. The CDR3 protein is CASGLALEGRGYTF. The DNA of the CDR3 is TGTGCCAGCGGCTTGGCTCTAGAGGGCCGAGGCTACACCTTC.

The chain carries TRBV24-1 and TRBJ2-7; 7 nucleotides line up with TRBD1. V shed 3 bases, J shed 3 bases, and the junction held 10 bases outside the gene matches. CDR3 length: 16 amino acids. CDR1 and CDR2 from the germline V gene are KGHDR and SFDVKD. The CDR3 nucleotides are TGTGCCACCAGTGATAGTCGCGGACAGGACCTCTACGAGCAGTACTTC. It codes for CATSDSRGQDLYEQYF.

V is TRBV30 and J is TRBJ2-5, with D uncertain. Germline assignment: CDR1 GTSNPN and CDR2 SVGIG (reference sequence). CDR3 length: 12 residues. Trimming shortened V by 2 bases and J by 5 bases, and 9 bases separated the two germline ends. This CDR3 is CAWSIQGETQYF. CDR3 sequence (DNA): TGTGCCTGGAGTATACAAGGGGAGACCCAGTACTTC.

The chain joins TRBV29-1 to TRBJ2-2; 7 bases align to TRBD1. The CDR3 runs 12 residues. J gave up 7 bases and V 5 bases, and 4 bases lay outside the gene matches. Germline CDR1 and CDR2: SQVTM and ANQGSEA. CDR3 amino acids: CSVIQGFGELFF. CDR3 in DNA: TGCAGCGTTATACAGGGGTTCGGGGAGCTGTTTTTT.

This clonotype appeared a few times. This chain uses TRBV5-8 with TRBJ1-5; D gene unclear. The CDR3 runs 16 residues. The germline V gene encodes CDR1 SGHTS and CDR2 YDEGEE. V lost 4 bases to trimming and J lost 2 bases, with 16 bases between them. Written as DNA, the CDR3 is TGTGCCAGCAGCCTTAGACCGGCACCGGGCAATCAGCCCCAGCATTTT. This gives the protein CASSLRPAPGNQPQHF.

Worth noting for this clonotype: A much larger clonotype is one base distant, so this may be a read error. It is likely a read error, because the conserved phenylalanine at the end of the CDR3 is missing. The chain has TRBV9 and TRBJ2-3; no firm D call. Germline-derived CDR1 and CDR2 are SGDLS and YYNGEE. The length of the CDR3 is 15 residues. Trimming left V 2 bases short and J 0 bases short, with 10 bases between. In DNA form, the CDR3 reads TGTGCCAGCAGCGTCGCCGGACCCAGCACAGATACGCAGTATTCT. Its protein product is CASSVAGPSTDTQYS.

This clonotype was counted ten times or more. The chain employs TRBV4-1 and TRBJ1-5, with 8 nucleotides matching TRBD1. Germline V lookup: CDR1 MGHRA, CDR2 YSYEKL. The length of the CDR3 is 15 residues. Germline trimming cut 4 bases from V and 5 bases from J; bases unmatched to any gene: 7. The CDR3 loop is CASSPNQGAHQPQHF. The CDR3 region has the DNA TGCGCCAGCAGCCCAAATCAGGGGGCTCATCAGCCCCAGCATTTT.

This clonotype appeared a few times. The chain couples TRBV30 to TRBJ2-7; D is undetermined. The CDR3 length is 13 residues. CDR1 is GTSNPN and CDR2 is SVGIG in the germline V gene (reference sequence). Trimming left V 2 bases short and J 13 bases short, with 21 bases between. In DNA, the CDR3 is TGTGCCTGGAGTTCGGACCCGCCTCGTGGGAAATACTTC. This gives the protein CAWSSDPPRGKYF. Drawing the rest from reference TRBV30 and TRBJ2-7, the complete variable domain is SQTIHQWPATLVQPVGSPLSLECTVEGTSNPNLYWYRQAAGRGLQLLFYSVGIGQISSEVPQNLSASRPQDRQFILSSKKLLLSDSGFYLCAWSSDPPRGKYFGPGTRLTVT.

Only one count was recorded for this clonotype. The chain couples TRBV4-3 to TRBJ2-7; TRBD2 agrees at 9 bases. CDR1 and CDR2 from the germline V gene are LGHNA and YSLEER. The CDR3 extends over 17 amino acids. The J segment lost 0 bases and the V segment lost 0 bases, leaving 6 bases of the junction unmatched. The CDR3 spells CASSQEGVAGASYEQYF. CDR3 coding DNA: TGCGCCAGCAGCCAAGAGGGAGTAGCGGGAGCCTCCTACGAGCAGTACTTC.

Remarks on this clonotype: A much larger clone is a single base away; this may be a read error. The V call is TRBV6-5, the J call TRBJ2-6, with D perhaps matching TRBD1 or TRBD2 (5 bases each). The CDR3 totals 17 residues. Germline-derived CDR1 and CDR2 are MNHEY and SVGAGI. The V end lost 4 bases, the J end lost 2 bases, and 15 bases lay between the germline ends. The CDR3 spells CASSFPPLGPGANVLTF. CDR3 in DNA: TGTGCCAGCAGTTTCCCTCCACTGGGACCTGGGGCCAACGTCCTGACTTTC.

This clonotype showed up just a few times. This chain uses TRBV7-3 with TRBJ2-1; TRBD2 might be the D (5 bases). The CDR3 extends over 15 amino acids. CDR1 and CDR2 (germline): SGHTA, FQGTGA. V dropped 5 bases and J dropped 0 bases, with 11 bases sitting between them. In DNA form, the CDR3 reads TGTGCCAGCAGCATCCTTGCGGGCTCCTACAATGAGCAGTTCTTC. Residues: CASSILAGSYNEQFF. Full variable domain (outside the CDR3, taken from reference TRBV7-3 and TRBJ2-1): GAGVSQTPSNKVTEKGKYVELRCDPISGHTALYWYRQSLGQGPEFLIYFQGTGAADDSGLPNDRFFAVRPEGSVSTLKIQRTERGDSAVYLCASSILAGSYNEQFFGPGTRLTVL.

V and J are TRBV6-5 and TRBJ2-3, with 12 bases lining up with TRBD2. The CDR3 is made up of 16 amino acids. Germline V gene lookup returns CDR1 MNHEY and CDR2 SVGAGI. The V gene end was trimmed by 2 bases and the J gene end by 5 bases; junction bases not matched to a gene: 5. In DNA, the CDR3 is TGTGCCAGCAGTTACGCGGCTAGCGGGGGGGGAGATACGCAGTATTTT. The encoded protein is CASSYAASGGGDTQYF.

Only a few counts were recorded for this clonotype. The chain joins TRBV20-1 to TRBJ2-1; the D gene is possibly TRBD2 (8 bases). The germline gives CDR1 DFQATT, CDR2 SNEGSKA (reference sequence). Trimming stripped 3 bases from V and 7 bases from J, with 28 bases between. CDR3 length: 18 amino acids. CDR3 in amino acids: CSARLSQREGAINNEQFF. CDR3 DNA sequence: TGCAGTGCTAGGTTGTCGCAACGGGAGGGGGCGATAAATAATGAGCAGTTCTTC.

Turning to this clonotype: A much larger clone lies one base from this, so it may be a read error. The gene calls are TRBV7-9 and TRBJ2-5, with D unresolved. The V gene lost 5 bases and the J gene lost 5 bases, with 15 bases spanning the gap. Germline loops: CDR1 SEHNR, CDR2 FQNEAQ (reference sequence). This CDR3 spans 14 amino acids. The CDR3 spells CASSPATHSETQYF. CDR3 bases: TGTGCCAGCAGCCCGGCGACCCATTCGGAGACCCAGTACTTC.

The gene calls are TRBV7-9 and TRBJ1-1; D is undetermined. The ends were cut back, 0 bases at V and 1 base at J, with 6 bases in the middle. The CDR3 has 14 residues. Germline V lookup: CDR1 SEHNR, CDR2 FQNEAQ (reference sequence). CDR3 nucleotides: TGTGCCAGCAGCTTAGCTCCGGCGAACACTGAAGCTTTCTTT. Translated, it gives CASSLAPANTEAFF.

This clonotype came up many times. The chain is built from TRBV20-1 and TRBJ2-3; unclear D gene. The CDR3 totals 14 residues. CDR1 is DFQATT and CDR2 is SNEGSKA in the germline V gene (reference sequence). The V and J ends lost 5 bases and 5 bases respectively, with 17 bases between them. The CDR3 sequence is CSAPGRAVVDTQYF. Written as DNA, the CDR3 is TGCAGTGCTCCCGGCCGGGCCGTGGTAGATACGCAGTATTTT.

In regard to this clonotype: A much larger clone lies a single base off, so this may be a read error. The chain has TRBV4-3 and TRBJ1-6; D is unclear. CDR3 size: 15 residues. Germline V gene lookup returns CDR1 LGHNA and CDR2 YSLEER. CDR3 bases: TGCGCCAGCAACCAAGATACAAAGGGCTATTCACCCCTCCACTTT. It translates to CASNQDTKGYSPLHF.

The chain carries TRBV7-3 and TRBJ2-5, with unresolved D. With 5 bases removed from V and 1 base from J, the gap between germline ends came to 17 bases. The CDR3 has 16 residues. The V gene's germline CDR1 is SGHTA and CDR2 FQGTGA. The CDR3 DNA is TGTGCCAGCAGCCCATCCGGTCGGGCAATCCAAGAGACCCAGTACTTC. Its translation: CASSPSGRAIQETQYF.

Comments on this clonotype: A read error may be the cause here, since a much bigger clone is one base away. The gene calls are TRBV6-2 or TRBV6-3 and TRBJ2-7, with D perhaps matching TRBD1 or TRBD2 (5 bases each). CDR3 length: 15 amino acids. The germline V and J ends were trimmed by 6 bases and 2 bases, with 17 bases remaining between them. CDR1 and CDR2 (germline): MNHEY, SVGEGT. CDR3 sequence (DNA): TGTGCCAGCAGCACCGATCGGGACCGAACCTACGAGCAGTACTTC. This codes for CASSTDRDRTYEQYF.